Here is one TCR beta chain with its context. V was trimmed by 1 base and J by 0 bases, leaving 21 bases between them. The CDR3 runs to 19 residues. This sample was included in a study of cytomegalovirus exposure and HLA in healthy donors. Sequencing was performed with immunoSEQ multiplex PCR; in TCRdb, only in-frame clones are kept and a portion is missing. Of under 150,000 clones in the sample, around 85% were seen once. This sequence originates from a man between 18 and 29 years old in good health and CMV-seronegative. The chain is built from TRBV23-1 and TRBJ1-2; D is undetermined. TRBV23-1 is an ORF, and what it does is uncertain. The sequenced sample consisted of PBMCs. CDR3 coding DNA: TGCGCCAGCAGTCAATTAAGACGGTCGTTCGGGGAACCTAACTATGGCTACACCTTC. Translated: CASSQLRRSFGEPNYGYTF.